A single T cell receptor (beta chain) is shown here with its context. Its target is unknown. The trim removed 0 bases at V and 14 bases at J, leaving 4 bases unmatched. Germline V gene data show CDR1 as SGHDT and CDR2 as YYEEEE. The length of the CDR3 is 12 residues. Assay used: immunoSEQ multiplex PCR; TCRdb lists only in-frame clones, some missing. The sample lists about 17,000 clones, 75% to 95% occurring once. The entry originates in a study of lymphopenia after photon versus proton radiotherapy. General study findings and limits: Survival link was tested only in deceased patients; proton benefit remains a possibility. Proton therapy kept repertoires fairly stable, unlike photons, which gained effector/memory cells. Post-nadir diversity loss with photons came from oligoclonal expansion, particularly CD8+ Temra cells.

The specimen comprised peripheral blood, sampled from a patient treated with photon-based radiotherapy. The chain is built from TRBV5-6 and TRBJ2-3, with 9 positions matching TRBD2. This clonotype was sampled from a man between 60 and 75 years old with pancreatic cancer. The CDR3 DNA reads as TGTGCCAGCAGCTTGGCGACTAGCGGTGGGTATTTT. It is translated as CASSLATSGGYF.